The T cell receptor (beta chain) under discussion was sequenced for a study of blood T cell repertoires in COVID-19. Turning to the study itself: The analysed material was cDNA or gDNA that came from T cells, B-cell-depleted T cells, or PBMCs.

Study processing details: Amplification with reference gene primers provided the estimates of nucleated cell counts. Using immunoSEQ multiplex PCR, the repertoire was profiled, and TCRdb retains in-frame clones only, with some absent. The V and J calls and the clone size are those of that table, but D and trimming were determined from the DNA. The profile covers approximately 100,000 clones, with roughly 88% appearing a single time and about 6.5% taken by the ten largest. The V gene's germline CDR1 is SGDLS and CDR2 YYNGEE. The CDR3 runs to 15 residues. Trimming pared 4 bases from V and 6 bases from J, leaving 19 bases between.

The V gene is TRBV9, the J gene TRBJ1-1; the D is unclear. The material sequenced was peripheral blood. The TCR comes from a woman aged 55-70 years with acute or convalescent COVID-19. CDR3 protein: CASSPQPAGSSEAFF. The CDR3 DNA follows: TGTGCCAGCAGCCCCCAGCCCGCGGGAAGCTCTGAAGCTTTCTTT.